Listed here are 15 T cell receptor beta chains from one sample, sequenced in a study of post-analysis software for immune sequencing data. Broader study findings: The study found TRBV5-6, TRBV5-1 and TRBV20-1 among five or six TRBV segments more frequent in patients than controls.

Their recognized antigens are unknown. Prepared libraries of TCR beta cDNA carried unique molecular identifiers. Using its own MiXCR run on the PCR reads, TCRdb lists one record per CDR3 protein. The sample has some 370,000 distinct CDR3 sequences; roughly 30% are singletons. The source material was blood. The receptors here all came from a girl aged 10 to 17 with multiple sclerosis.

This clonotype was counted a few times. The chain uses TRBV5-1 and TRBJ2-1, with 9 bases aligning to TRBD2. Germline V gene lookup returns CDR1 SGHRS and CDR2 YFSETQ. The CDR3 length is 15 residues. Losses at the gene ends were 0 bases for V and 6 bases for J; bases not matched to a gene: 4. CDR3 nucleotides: TGCGCCAGCAGCTTGGTAGCGGGGGACTCCAATGAGCAGTTCTTC. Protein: CASSLVAGDSNEQFF.

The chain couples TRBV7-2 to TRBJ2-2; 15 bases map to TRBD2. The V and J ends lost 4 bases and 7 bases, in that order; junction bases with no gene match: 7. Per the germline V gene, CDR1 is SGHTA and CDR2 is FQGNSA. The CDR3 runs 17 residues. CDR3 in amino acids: CASSSPGLAGGHGELFF. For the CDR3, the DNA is TGTGCCAGCAGCTCCCCTGGACTAGCGGGGGGGCACGGGGAGCTGTTTTTT.

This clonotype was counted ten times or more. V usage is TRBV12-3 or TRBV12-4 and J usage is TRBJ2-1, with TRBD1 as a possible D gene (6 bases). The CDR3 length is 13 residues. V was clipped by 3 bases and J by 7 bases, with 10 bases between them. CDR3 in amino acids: CASSFSQGNEQFF. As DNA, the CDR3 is TGTGCCAGCAGTTTTTCACAGGGTAATGAGCAGTTCTTC.

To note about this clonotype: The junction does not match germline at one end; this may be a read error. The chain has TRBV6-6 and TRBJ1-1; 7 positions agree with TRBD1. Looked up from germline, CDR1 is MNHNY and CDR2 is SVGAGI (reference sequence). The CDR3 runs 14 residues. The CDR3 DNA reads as TGTGCCAGCACCGGGACAGTGGAGAACCCTGAAGCTTTCTTT. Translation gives CASTGTVENPEAFF.

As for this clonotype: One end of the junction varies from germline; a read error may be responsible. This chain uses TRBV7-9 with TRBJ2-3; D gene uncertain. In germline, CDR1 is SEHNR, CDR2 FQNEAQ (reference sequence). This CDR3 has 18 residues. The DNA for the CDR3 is TGTGCTAGCAGCGACACCAGGAGCCCCCCATTATCGTCAGATACGCAGTATTTT. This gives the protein CASSDTRSPPLSSDTQYF.

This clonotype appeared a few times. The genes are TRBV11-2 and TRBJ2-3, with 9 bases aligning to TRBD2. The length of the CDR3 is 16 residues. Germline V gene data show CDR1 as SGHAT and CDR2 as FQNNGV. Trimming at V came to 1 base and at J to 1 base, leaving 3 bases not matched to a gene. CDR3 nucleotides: TGTGCCAGCAGCTTAGGGGGACTAGCCCGCACAGATACGCAGTATTTT. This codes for CASSLGGLARTDTQYF.

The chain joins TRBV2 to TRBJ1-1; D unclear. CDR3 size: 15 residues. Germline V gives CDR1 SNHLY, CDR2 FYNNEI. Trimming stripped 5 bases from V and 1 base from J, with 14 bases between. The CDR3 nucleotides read TGTGCCAGCAGTCCCTCGGAGCTTCAGAACACTGAAGCTTTCTTT. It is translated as CASSPSELQNTEAFF.

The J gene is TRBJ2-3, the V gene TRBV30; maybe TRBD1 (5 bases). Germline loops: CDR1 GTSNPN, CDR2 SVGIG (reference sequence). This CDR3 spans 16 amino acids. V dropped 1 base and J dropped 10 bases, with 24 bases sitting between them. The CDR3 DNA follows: TGTGCCTGGAGTGATGGGGCGGAGCTCGGCCGTCGATCGCAGTATTTT. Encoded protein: CAWSDGAELGRRSQYF.

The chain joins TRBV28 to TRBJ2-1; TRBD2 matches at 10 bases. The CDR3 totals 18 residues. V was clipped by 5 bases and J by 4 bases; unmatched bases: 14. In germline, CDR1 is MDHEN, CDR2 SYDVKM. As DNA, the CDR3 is TGTGCCAGCAGTCAGACCGGGCTAGCGGGGGTATCTTACAATGAGCAGTTCTTC. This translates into CASSQTGLAGVSYNEQFF.

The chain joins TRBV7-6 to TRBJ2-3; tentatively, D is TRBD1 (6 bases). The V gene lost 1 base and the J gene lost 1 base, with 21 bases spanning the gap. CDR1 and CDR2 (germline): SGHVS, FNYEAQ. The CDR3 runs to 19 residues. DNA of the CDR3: TGTGCCAGCAGCTTAGTTACCAGGGGTTTCTTGGGCGGCACAGATACGCAGTATTTT. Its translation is CASSLVTRGFLGGTDTQYF.

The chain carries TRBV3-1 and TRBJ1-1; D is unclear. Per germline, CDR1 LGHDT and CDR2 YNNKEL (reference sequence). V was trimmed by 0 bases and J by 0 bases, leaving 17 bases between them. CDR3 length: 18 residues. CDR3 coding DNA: TGTGCCAGCAGCCAAGATGGCAAACCCTTGGGAGTGAACACTGAAGCTTTCTTT. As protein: CASSQDGKPLGVNTEAFF.

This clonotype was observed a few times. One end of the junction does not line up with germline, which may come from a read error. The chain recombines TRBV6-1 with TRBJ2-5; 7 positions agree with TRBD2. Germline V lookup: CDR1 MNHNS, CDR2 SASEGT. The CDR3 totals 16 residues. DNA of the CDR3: TGTGCCAACAGTGTCGGGGTAGCGGGTGAACAAGAGACCCAGTACTTC. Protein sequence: CANSVGVAGEQETQYF.

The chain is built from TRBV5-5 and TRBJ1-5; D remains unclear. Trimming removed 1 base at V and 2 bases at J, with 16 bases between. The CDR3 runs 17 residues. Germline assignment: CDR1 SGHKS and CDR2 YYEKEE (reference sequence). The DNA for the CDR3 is TGTGCCAGCAGCTTGCGGGCCCCGGGGATTGGCAATCAGCCCCAGCATTTT. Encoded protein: CASSLRAPGIGNQPQHF. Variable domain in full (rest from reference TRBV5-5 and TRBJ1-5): DAGVTQSPTHLIKTRGQQVTLRCSPISGHKSVSWYQQVLGQGPQFIFQYYEKEERGRGNFPDRFSARQFPNYSSELNVNALLLGDSALYLCASSLRAPGIGNQPQHFGDGTRLSIL.

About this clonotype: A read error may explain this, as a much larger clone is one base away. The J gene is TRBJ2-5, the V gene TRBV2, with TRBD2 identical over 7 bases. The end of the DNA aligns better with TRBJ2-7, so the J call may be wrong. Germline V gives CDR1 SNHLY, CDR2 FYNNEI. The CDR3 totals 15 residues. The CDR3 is CASSDSGFRRYEQYF. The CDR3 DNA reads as TGTGCCAGCAGTGATAGCGGGTTTCGACGATACGAGCAGTACTTC.

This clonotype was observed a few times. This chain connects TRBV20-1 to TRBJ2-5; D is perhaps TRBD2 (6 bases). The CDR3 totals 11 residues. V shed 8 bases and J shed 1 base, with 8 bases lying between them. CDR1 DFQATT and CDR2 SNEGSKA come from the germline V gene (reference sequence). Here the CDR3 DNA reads TGCAGTCGGGGGTTCCAAGAGACCCAGTACTTC. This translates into CSRGFQETQYF.